This is a list of T cell receptor beta chains from one sample in a study of cytomegalovirus exposure and HLA in healthy donors. This table comes from immunoSEQ multiplex PCR, and its TCRdb copy is limited to in-frame clones, with some not included. The sample shows roughly 120,000 clones, 82% of them seen only once. Material: PBMCs. The receptor set was obtained from a male donor in good health and CMV-seropositive. The CDR3 runs from the conserved cysteine through the conserved F or W. The D gene is left open where the match is weak. A clone size is listed for some rows: how often the clone was seen (once, few, many), or a class if it is expanded.

J gene	V gene	D gene	clone size	CDR3 protein	CDR3 DNA
TRBJ1-2	TRBV19	TRBD1	once	CASSTQAGGAYTF	TGTGCCAGTAGTACCCAAGCAGGGGGCGCCTACACCTTC
TRBJ2-7	TRBV13	TRBD2	.	CASSLDRLAGVPSYF	TGTGCCAGCAGCTTAGACCGACTAGCGGGAGTTCCCTCGTACTTC
TRBJ2-1	TRBV28	TRBD1	.	CASRGGNGYNEQFF	TGTGCCAGCAGAGGGGGCAATGGCTACAATGAGCAGTTCTTC
TRBJ2-7	TRBV6-5	.	.	CASGTQGPPSYEQYF	TGTGCCAGCGGAACACAGGGTCCTCCCTCCTACGAGCAGTACTTC
TRBJ1-1	TRBV30	.	.	CAWTPELPNTEAFF	TGTGCCTGGACACCGGAACTACCGAACACTGAAGCTTTCTTT
TRBJ1-5	TRBV28	.	.	CASSLGGGNQPQHF	TGTGCCAGCAGTTTAGGCGGGGGCAATCAGCCCCAGCATTTT
TRBJ1-5	TRBV9	TRBD1	.	CASSGDRGLENQPQHF	TGTGCCAGCAGTGGGGACAGGGGGCTAGAGAACCAGCCCCAGCATTTT
TRBJ2-7	TRBV7-2	.	.	CASSLGPTGHTEQYF	TGTGCCAGCAGCTTAGGGCCCACGGGACACACCGAGCAGTACTTC
TRBJ1-5	TRBV15	.	few	CATSNAVANQPQHF	TGTGCCACCAGCAATGCGGTGGCAAACCAGCCCCAGCATTTT
TRBJ1-1	TRBV6-6	TRBD1	once	CASSYGQGASTEAFF	TGTGCCAGCAGCTATGGACAGGGGGCGAGCACTGAAGCTTTCTTT
TRBJ2-7	TRBV2	.	.	CASSEATGFGEQYF	TGTGCCAGCAGTGAAGCTACAGGGTTTGGGGAGCAGTACTTC
TRBJ2-7	TRBV27	.	.	CASSLSRHHEQYF	TGTGCCAGCAGTTTATCCAGGCATCACGAGCAGTACTTC
TRBJ1-5	TRBV10-3	.	.	CAIGGGDQPQHF	TGTGCCATCGGCGGGGGCGATCAGCCCCAGCATTTT
TRBJ1-2	TRBV4-3	.	.	CASTGGFGYTF	TGCGCCAGCACAGGAGGGTTTGGCTACACCTTC
TRBJ1-1	TRBV2	.	.	CASTVDSLMNTEAFF	TGTGCCAGCACTGTGGACAGCCTCATGAACACTGAAGCTTTCTTT
TRBJ2-6	TRBV5-1	TRBD2	.	CASSSRTSGSSGANVLTF	TGCGCCAGCAGCTCACGGACTAGCGGTAGCTCTGGGGCCAACGTCCTGACTTTC
TRBJ2-1	TRBV7-2	.	few	CASSLAQGSYNEQFF	TGTGCCAGCAGCTTAGCACAGGGTTCCTACAATGAGCAGTTCTTC
TRBJ1-1	TRBV6-1	TRBD1	.	CASSRQGNTEAFF	TGTGCCAGCAGCCGACAGGGTAACACTGAAGCTTTCTTT
TRBJ1-1	TRBV19	TRBD1	.	CASSQQGDTEAFF	TGTGCCAGTAGTCAACAGGGGGACACTGAAGCTTTCTTT
TRBJ2-5	TRBV29-1	TRBD2	.	CSVEKGTKTQYF	TGCAGCGTTGAGAAAGGGACTAAGACCCAGTACTTC
TRBJ2-7	TRBV4-1	.	.	CASSQEGEVDREQYF	TGCGCCAGCAGCCAAGAGGGGGAGGTGGATAGAGAGCAGTACTTC
TRBJ1-5	TRBV27	.	.	CASSLSWGGSHQPQHF	TGTGCCAGCAGTTTATCATGGGGGGGGTCCCATCAGCCCCAGCATTTT
TRBJ1-4	TRBV9	.	.	CASSALGAELFF	TGTGCCAGCAGCGCCCTGGGGGCAGAACTGTTTTTT
TRBJ1-1	TRBV19	.	.	CASSILGAPMNTEAFF	TGTGCCAGTAGTATTCTGGGGGCGCCGATGAACACTGAAGCTTTCTTT
TRBJ2-5	TRBV5-8	TRBD2	.	CASSLDSGRAGETQYF	TGTGCCAGCAGCTTAGACAGCGGGAGGGCCGGAGAGACCCAGTACTTC
TRBJ2-3	TRBV7-2	.	.	CASSLFGDTQYF	TGTGCCAGCAGCTTATTCGGAGATACGCAGTATTTT
TRBJ1-6	TRBV5-6	.	.	CASSLGSASSYNSPLHF	TGTGCCAGCAGCTTGGGCAGCGCTAGCTCCTATAATTCACCCCTCCACTTT
TRBJ1-3	TRBV9	TRBD1	few	CASSVAMTGEVTGNTIYF	TGTGCCAGCAGCGTAGCGATGACAGGGGAAGTGACTGGAAACACCATATATTTT
TRBJ1-2	TRBV14	.	.	CASSQLTRRQGGYTF	TGTGCCAGCAGCCAACTGACCAGGAGGCAAGGTGGCTACACCTTC
TRBJ2-2	TRBV2	TRBD1	.	CASSGPQGVNTGELFF	TGTGCCAGCAGTGGTCCACAGGGGGTCAACACCGGGGAGCTGTTTTTT
TRBJ2-6	TRBV2	.	.	CASSWGNSGANGLTF	TGTGCCAGCAGTTGGGGCAACTCTGGGGCCAACGGCCTGACTTTC
TRBJ1-5	TRBV30	.	.	CAWASGHINQPQHF	TGTGCCTGGGCCTCGGGACACATCAATCAGCCCCAGCATTTT
TRBJ2-7	TRBV5-1	.	.	CASSPTDRPNEQYF	TGCGCCAGCAGCCCCACCGACAGGCCCAACGAGCAGTACTTC
TRBJ2-5	TRBV7-2	.	.	CASSLSRARGETQYF	TGTGCCAGCAGCTTAAGCAGGGCGAGGGGGGAGACCCAGTACTTC
TRBJ2-7	TRBV6-1	TRBD1	.	CASSEWDRPTGEQYF	TGTGCCAGCAGTGAATGGGACAGACCAACTGGCGAGCAGTACTTC
TRBJ1-2	TRBV18	TRBD1	.	CASSPNRGDGYTF	TGTGCCAGCTCACCAAACAGGGGGGACGGCTACACCTTC
TRBJ1-5	TRBV5-1	TRBD1	.	CASSPGQADSNQPQHF	TGCGCCAGCAGCCCTGGACAGGCCGATAGCAATCAGCCCCAGCATTTT
TRBJ2-7	TRBV18	.	.	CASSPTDNAYEQYF	TGTGCCAGCTCACCGACCGACAATGCCTACGAGCAGTACTTC
TRBJ1-1	TRBV7-9	.	.	CSSSSPGSEAFF	TGTTCCAGCAGTTCCCCCGGGAGTGAAGCTTTCTTT
TRBJ2-4	TRBV21-1	.	.	CASSTLKGDLAKNIQYF	TGTGCCAGCAGCACCTTGAAAGGGGATCTAGCCAAAAACATTCAGTACTTC
TRBJ2-2	TRBV6-5	TRBD1	.	CASSRQGRAGELFF	TGTGCCAGCAGTCGACAGGGGCGCGCCGGGGAGCTGTTTTTT
TRBJ2-7	TRBV7-9	.	.	CASSWGRSYEQYF	TGTGCCAGCAGCTGGGGGCGCTCCTACGAGCAGTACTTC
TRBJ1-2	TRBV7-3	.	.	CASSPHEVGPPRYFYGYTF	TGTGCCAGCAGCCCCCATGAGGTGGGGCCCCCCCGATACTTCTATGGCTACACCTTC
TRBJ1-5	TRBV5-8	TRBD1	.	CAITGQMMYSNQPQHF	TGTGCCATCACGGGACAGATGATGTATAGCAATCAGCCCCAGCATTTT
TRBJ2-5	TRBV28	TRBD1	.	CASSLSHGQGEETQYF	TGTGCCAGCAGTTTATCCCATGGACAGGGAGAAGAGACCCAGTACTTC
TRBJ2-7	TRBV7-5	.	few	CARSLSPPYEQYF	TGTGCCAGAAGCTTATCTCCCCCCTACGAGCAGTACTTC
TRBJ2-3	TRBV9	TRBD2	.	CASSEGLAGGGRDTQYF	TGTGCCAGCAGCGAGGGACTAGCGGGAGGAGGGAGAGATACGCAGTATTTT
TRBJ2-3	TRBV2	TRBD2	.	CASSEAGSGRAYDTQYF	TGTGCCAGCAGCGAGGCCGGTAGCGGGAGGGCCTACGATACGCAGTATTTT
TRBJ2-4	TRBV4-2	TRBD2	.	CASSQDWQGGVQLAKNIQYF	TGTGCCAGCAGCCAAGATTGGCAGGGAGGGGTTCAACTAGCCAAAAACATTCAGTACTTC
TRBJ2-1	TRBV4-3	TRBD2	.	CASSQVRGRAFQQFF	TGCGCCAGCAGCCAAGTGCGCGGGAGGGCATTTCAGCAGTTCTTC